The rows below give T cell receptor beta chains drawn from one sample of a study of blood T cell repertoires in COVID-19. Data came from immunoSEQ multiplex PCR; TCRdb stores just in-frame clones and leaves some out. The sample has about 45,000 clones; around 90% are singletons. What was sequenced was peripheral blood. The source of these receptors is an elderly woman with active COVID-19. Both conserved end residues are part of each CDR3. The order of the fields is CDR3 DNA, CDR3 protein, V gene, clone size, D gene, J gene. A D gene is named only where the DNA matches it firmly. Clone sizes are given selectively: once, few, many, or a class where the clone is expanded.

CDR3nt: TGTGCCAGCAACTGGGCGGGGGGGAGAGATACGCAGTATTTT; CDR3aa: CASNWAGGRDTQYF; v_gene: TRBV2; abundance: .; d_gene: TRBD2; j_gene: TRBJ2-3
CDR3nt: TGTGCCAGCAGCTTAGACAACGGGGGGCCTAATGAAAAACTGTTTTTT; CDR3aa: CASSLDNGGPNEKLFF; v_gene: TRBV7-9; abundance: .; d_gene: .; j_gene: TRBJ1-4
CDR3nt: TGTGCCAGCAGCCAAGATAAGAAGCTAGGACTAGCAGGAACGCAGTATTTT; CDR3aa: CASSQDKKLGLAGTQYF; v_gene: TRBV3-1/TRBV3-2; abundance: .; d_gene: TRBD2; j_gene: TRBJ2-3
CDR3nt: TGTGCCAGCAGTTCTAGCGGGGGACCCTACGAGCAGTACTTC; CDR3aa: CASSSSGGPYEQYF; v_gene: TRBV6-5; abundance: .; d_gene: TRBD2; j_gene: TRBJ2-7
CDR3nt: TGTGCCAGCAGCTTGTTAGCCGGGATGCCTGAAGCTTTCTTT; CDR3aa: CASSLLAGMPEAFF; v_gene: TRBV5-6; abundance: .; d_gene: .; j_gene: TRBJ1-1
CDR3nt: TGTGCCAGTAGTAACGCAGGGCGAATGGGTTACAATGAGCAGTTCTTC; CDR3aa: CASSNAGRMGYNEQFF; v_gene: TRBV19; abundance: .; d_gene: .; j_gene: TRBJ2-1
CDR3nt: TGTGCCAGCAGCGTAGTTCCCGGGGGGACCCCCAATGAGCAGTTCTTC; CDR3aa: CASSVVPGGTPNEQFF; v_gene: TRBV9; abundance: .; d_gene: TRBD2; j_gene: TRBJ2-1
CDR3nt: TGTGCCTGGCACAGAGGGCCGAGGGAAAAACTGTTTTTT; CDR3aa: CAWHRGPREKLFF; v_gene: TRBV30; abundance: once; d_gene: .; j_gene: TRBJ1-4
CDR3nt: TGTGCCAGCAGCTTGGCTCTTCATGAAAAACTGTTTTTT; CDR3aa: CASSLALHEKLFF; v_gene: TRBV5-6; abundance: .; d_gene: .; j_gene: TRBJ1-4
CDR3nt: TGTGCCTGGAGTGTTACCCCCCGAACAGGCTCCTACAATGAGCAGTTCTTC; CDR3aa: CAWSVTPRTGSYNEQFF; v_gene: TRBV30; abundance: .; d_gene: .; j_gene: TRBJ2-1
CDR3nt: TGTGCCAGCAGGGGTCGGGGGGAGAACACCGGGGAGCTGTTTTTT; CDR3aa: CASRGRGENTGELFF; v_gene: TRBV9; abundance: .; d_gene: TRBD2; j_gene: TRBJ2-2
CDR3nt: TGTGCCTGGAGTGTACAGGGGGCGCTTAGGAGGAACACTGAAGCTTTCTTT; CDR3aa: CAWSVQGALRRNTEAFF; v_gene: TRBV30; abundance: .; d_gene: TRBD1; j_gene: TRBJ1-1
CDR3nt: TGTGCCAGCAGCGGGACAGGGCGGAGCGTTTCACCCCTCCACTTT; CDR3aa: CASSGTGRSVSPLHF; v_gene: TRBV6-2/TRBV6-3; abundance: .; d_gene: TRBD1; j_gene: TRBJ1-6
CDR3nt: TGTGCCAGCAGTAGCCGGCGGGGGGGCATTAGCAATCAGCCCCAGCATTTT; CDR3aa: CASSSRRGGISNQPQHF; v_gene: TRBV28; abundance: .; d_gene: .; j_gene: TRBJ1-5
CDR3nt: TGTGCCAGTACCAAAAGGACACAGGGGGATTCACCCCTCCACTTT; CDR3aa: CASTKRTQGDSPLHF; v_gene: TRBV2; abundance: .; d_gene: TRBD1; j_gene: TRBJ1-6
CDR3nt: TGTGCCAGTAGGCGCCGGGACACCGTTAACTATGGCTACACCTTC; CDR3aa: CASRRRDTVNYGYTF; v_gene: TRBV19; abundance: .; d_gene: .; j_gene: TRBJ1-2
CDR3nt: TGTGCCAGCAGACTGAATTACGAGCAGTACTTC; CDR3aa: CASRLNYEQYF; v_gene: TRBV12-3/TRBV12-4; abundance: .; d_gene: .; j_gene: TRBJ2-7
CDR3nt: TGTGCCAGCAGCCAAGAGGCCGAGGGGAGGAGAGGCTACACCTTC; CDR3aa: CASSQEAEGRRGYTF; v_gene: TRBV4-2; abundance: .; d_gene: .; j_gene: TRBJ1-2
CDR3nt: TGTGCCACCCTAGGAGACGGGGACACCGGGGAGCTGTTTTTT; CDR3aa: CATLGDGDTGELFF; v_gene: TRBV24-1; abundance: once; d_gene: .; j_gene: TRBJ2-2
CDR3nt: TGTGCCAGCAGCTTCGGCAGGGTTAATCAGCCCCAGCATTTT; CDR3aa: CASSFGRVNQPQHF; v_gene: TRBV7-8; abundance: .; d_gene: .; j_gene: TRBJ1-5
CDR3nt: TGTGCCAGCTCACATAGGACAGGGGGCTCCTACGAGCAGTACTTC; CDR3aa: CASSHRTGGSYEQYF; v_gene: TRBV18; abundance: .; d_gene: TRBD1; j_gene: TRBJ2-7
CDR3nt: TGTGCCAGCAGTACTGGAGGCTATGGCTACACCTTC; CDR3aa: CASSTGGYGYTF; v_gene: TRBV27; abundance: .; d_gene: .; j_gene: TRBJ1-2
CDR3nt: TGTGCCTGGGGACAGTCCTATGGCTACACCTTC; CDR3aa: CAWGQSYGYTF; v_gene: TRBV30; abundance: few; d_gene: .; j_gene: TRBJ1-2
CDR3nt: TGTGCCATCAGTGAGGGGCGGGGGGACACAGATACGCAGTATTTT; CDR3aa: CAISEGRGDTDTQYF; v_gene: TRBV10-3; abundance: .; d_gene: TRBD2; j_gene: TRBJ2-3
CDR3nt: TGTGCCAGCAGTTTACAGGTGAACTATGGCTACACCTTC; CDR3aa: CASSLQVNYGYTF; v_gene: TRBV12-3/TRBV12-4; abundance: .; d_gene: .; j_gene: TRBJ1-2
CDR3nt: TGCGCCAGCAGCTGGGATTTTCGGTCAGGGGCACAAGAGACCCAGTACTTC; CDR3aa: CASSWDFRSGAQETQYF; v_gene: TRBV5-1; abundance: .; d_gene: .; j_gene: TRBJ2-5
CDR3nt: TGCGCCAGCAGCTGGGACAGGGAGGGCGAGCAGTACTTC; CDR3aa: CASSWDREGEQYF; v_gene: TRBV5-1; abundance: .; d_gene: TRBD1; j_gene: TRBJ2-7
CDR3nt: TGTGCCAGCTCACCAGACGGGAAGGTCTCCTATAATTCACCCCTCCACTTT; CDR3aa: CASSPDGKVSYNSPLHF; v_gene: TRBV18; abundance: .; d_gene: .; j_gene: TRBJ1-6
CDR3nt: TGTGCCAGCAGCTTAGTAGGGCAGGGTCGCGCAGATACGCAGTATTTT; CDR3aa: CASSLVGQGRADTQYF; v_gene: TRBV11-2; abundance: .; d_gene: .; j_gene: TRBJ2-3
CDR3nt: TGTGCCATCAGGGAAAGCGCGGGAGATACGCAGTATTTT; CDR3aa: CAIRESAGDTQYF; v_gene: TRBV10-3; abundance: .; d_gene: .; j_gene: TRBJ2-3
CDR3nt: TGCGCCAGCAGCCAAGATTTAACAGGGGCGGGTGAAGCTTTCTTT; CDR3aa: CASSQDLTGAGEAFF; v_gene: TRBV4-3; abundance: .; d_gene: TRBD1; j_gene: TRBJ1-1
CDR3nt: TGTGCCAGCAGCTGGGGACCTAGCGGGGGGGCCGATACGCAGTATTTT; CDR3aa: CASSWGPSGGADTQYF; v_gene: TRBV7-2; abundance: .; d_gene: TRBD2; j_gene: TRBJ2-3
CDR3nt: TGTGCCAGCAGCTTAGTGATGGACAACTCCTACGAGCAGTACTTC; CDR3aa: CASSLVMDNSYEQYF; v_gene: TRBV11-2; abundance: .; d_gene: .; j_gene: TRBJ2-7
CDR3nt: TGTGCCAGCAGCCAATCGCTGGGGGGAGACTATGGCTACACCTTC; CDR3aa: CASSQSLGGDYGYTF; v_gene: TRBV16; abundance: .; d_gene: .; j_gene: TRBJ1-2
CDR3nt: TGTGCCAGCAGCACAGTCGACTATGGCTACACCTTC; CDR3aa: CASSTVDYGYTF; v_gene: TRBV28; abundance: .; d_gene: .; j_gene: TRBJ1-2
CDR3nt: TGTGCCAGTAGTATTGGGCAAGTAGGAGGCTACACCTTC; CDR3aa: CASSIGQVGGYTF; v_gene: TRBV19; abundance: .; d_gene: .; j_gene: TRBJ1-2
CDR3nt: TGTGCCAGCAGTCTTATAGCGGTACCCTACGAGCAGTACTTC; CDR3aa: CASSLIAVPYEQYF; v_gene: TRBV28; abundance: .; d_gene: .; j_gene: TRBJ2-7
CDR3nt: TGTGCCAGCAGCTTGGGGGCCGTGGCGGGTTACGAGCAGTACTTC; CDR3aa: CASSLGAVAGYEQYF; v_gene: TRBV5-5; abundance: once; d_gene: .; j_gene: TRBJ2-7
CDR3nt: TGTGCCTGGAGTGGAGGGTGGACAGGGGGCATGCGGGCTTTCTTT; CDR3aa: CAWSGGWTGGMRAFF; v_gene: TRBV30; abundance: few; d_gene: TRBD1; j_gene: TRBJ1-1
CDR3nt: TGTGCCAGCCTTCACAGGACAATTTCGACTCAGTTCTATGGCTACACCTTC; CDR3aa: CASLHRTISTQFYGYTF; v_gene: TRBV5-4; abundance: .; d_gene: .; j_gene: TRBJ1-2
CDR3nt: TGCGCCAGCAGCATGGACAGGTACCAAGAGACCCAGTACTTC; CDR3aa: CASSMDRYQETQYF; v_gene: TRBV5-1; abundance: .; d_gene: TRBD1; j_gene: TRBJ2-5
CDR3nt: TGTGCCAGCAGCCTTGACACGTACAATGAGCAGTTCTTC; CDR3aa: CASSLDTYNEQFF; v_gene: TRBV7-3; abundance: .; d_gene: .; j_gene: TRBJ2-1
CDR3nt: TGTGCCAGCAGCTTATATGAGTCACACGCGGGGAAACTGTTTTTT; CDR3aa: CASSLYESHAGKLFF; v_gene: TRBV7-6; abundance: .; d_gene: .; j_gene: TRBJ1-4
CDR3nt: TGTGCCAGCAGTTTATATAATGACAGGGGGCGAGGCGAGCAGTACTTC; CDR3aa: CASSLYNDRGRGEQYF; v_gene: TRBV28; abundance: .; d_gene: TRBD1; j_gene: TRBJ2-7
CDR3nt: TGTGCCAGCAGCGGTCAAAGGGGGTCCCATAATTCACCCCTCCACTTT; CDR3aa: CASSGQRGSHNSPLHF; v_gene: TRBV9; abundance: .; d_gene: .; j_gene: TRBJ1-6
CDR3nt: TGTGCCAGCAGTCCAGGGCCCAGTAGGAATTCACCCCTCCACTTT; CDR3aa: CASSPGPSRNSPLHF; v_gene: TRBV27; abundance: .; d_gene: .; j_gene: TRBJ1-6
CDR3nt: TGCGCCAGCAGCCAAGATAGCCCTAGCCATACGCAGTATTTT; CDR3aa: CASSQDSPSHTQYF; v_gene: TRBV4-3; abundance: .; d_gene: .; j_gene: TRBJ2-3
CDR3nt: TGCGCCAGCAGCATGACAGGGTCCAAGGAGACCCAGTACTTC; CDR3aa: CASSMTGSKETQYF; v_gene: TRBV5-1; abundance: .; d_gene: TRBD1; j_gene: TRBJ2-5
CDR3nt: TGTGCCAGTAGTATTGGGAGGTGGGCGGAAGAGCAGTACTTC; CDR3aa: CASSIGRWAEEQYF; v_gene: TRBV19; abundance: .; d_gene: .; j_gene: TRBJ2-7
CDR3nt: TGTGCCAGCAGCCCCGACACCAGCAATCAGCCCCAGCATTTT; CDR3aa: CASSPDTSNQPQHF; v_gene: TRBV7-9; abundance: few; d_gene: .; j_gene: TRBJ1-5
CDR3nt: TGTGCCAGTACCGCGGGTGGGAACACCGGGGAGCTGTTTTTT; CDR3aa: CASTAGGNTGELFF; v_gene: TRBV19; abundance: .; d_gene: .; j_gene: TRBJ2-2
CDR3nt: TGTGCCTGGAGGGAACCGGGACAGGGTAACTATGGCTACACCTTC; CDR3aa: CAWREPGQGNYGYTF; v_gene: TRBV30; abundance: once; d_gene: TRBD1; j_gene: TRBJ1-2
CDR3nt: TGTGCCAGCAGCTTAAAGGCAGGGGTGAGGGAGACCCAGTACTTC; CDR3aa: CASSLKAGVRETQYF; v_gene: TRBV7-3; abundance: once; d_gene: .; j_gene: TRBJ2-5
CDR3nt: TGTGCCAGCAGCCCCTCAGCGGTACCCACAGATACGCAGTATTTT; CDR3aa: CASSPSAVPTDTQYF; v_gene: TRBV7-2; abundance: .; d_gene: .; j_gene: TRBJ2-3
CDR3nt: TGTGCCAGCAGCGAGAACAGGGTGGGCGACAATGAGCAGTTCTTC; CDR3aa: CASSENRVGDNEQFF; v_gene: TRBV5-6; abundance: .; d_gene: .; j_gene: TRBJ2-1
CDR3nt: TGTGCCAGCAGCGATCGTCCGGGACAGGGGGGCTCTGGGGCCAACGTCCTGACTTTC; CDR3aa: CASSDRPGQGGSGANVLTF; v_gene: TRBV28; abundance: .; d_gene: TRBD1; j_gene: TRBJ2-6